The sequence of this T cell receptor (beta chain) was determined in a study of regulatory T cells in long-lasting Graves disease. This CDR3 is 17 amino acids long. Trimming removed 3 bases at V and 7 bases at J, with 19 bases between. Germline values: CDR1 MGHRA, CDR2 YSYEKL. The time point: newly diagnosed GD, antithyroid drugs for less than 3 months. The authors made the TCR library using RNA they extracted from PBMCs. Study conclusions and caveats: Sampling was limited to peripheral blood rather than thyroid tissue.

Combining iRepertoire HTBI primers with Arm-PCR of CDR3 regions, the authors built TCR beta libraries. Each CDR3 protein is one row after TCRdb ran MiXCR on the multiplex PCR reads. The sample lists hundreds of thousands of distinct CDR3 sequences; around a sixth were seen once. Many counts were recorded for this clonotype. Its cognate antigen is unknown. The TCR was taken from a female donor with Graves disease. The gene calls are TRBV4-1 and TRBJ1-6; D is uncertain. The sequenced sample was peripheral blood mononuclear cells (PBMCs), obtained at new diagnosis, from a patient treated with antithyroid drugs. CDR3 sequence (DNA): TGCGCCAGCAGCCAGACTCAACTGCGACAAGGAAATTCACCCCTCCACTTT. It encodes CASSQTQLRQGNSPLHF.